These T cell receptor beta chains were read from a single sample in a study of blood T cell repertoires in COVID-19. Produced via immunoSEQ multiplex PCR; TCRdb's table is partial and in-frame only. Of some 200,000 clones detected, more than 80% appear once; the ten largest clones hold 8.2%. Sequences were obtained from peripheral blood. The receptors were sampled from a woman aged 55-75 years with acute or convalescent COVID-19. Both conserved end residues are part of each CDR3. The order of the fields is CDR3 length, J gene, V gene, CDR3 protein.

>14|TRBJ2-2|TRBV7-6
CASSQQDMTGELFF
>22|TRBJ1-6|TRBV5-1
CASSPGQASSTPGTGFHSPLHF
>11|TRBJ1-1|TRBV28
CAVREVAEAFF
>16|TRBJ2-2|TRBV18
CASSPIIQGYTGELFF
>17|TRBJ2-3|TRBV3-1/TRBV3-2
CASSQEGTSTSTDTQYF
>13|TRBJ1-2|TRBV6-5
CASSKTGHYGYTF
>13|TRBJ1-1|TRBV12-3/TRBV12-4
CASSWQTDTEAFF
>15|TRBJ1-1|TRBV5-4
CASNPGEFMNTEAFF
>15|TRBJ2-1|TRBV19
CASTPGRAYGNEQFF
>19|TRBJ1-1|TRBV18
CASSPPGGRWGRMNTEAFF
>19|TRBJ2-1|TRBV15
CATSRDIPSETSGSNEQFF
>15|TRBJ1-6|TRBV5-1
CASSLRSDRVSPLHF
>15|TRBJ1-5|TRBV19
CASRVTGKLGQPQHF
>16|TRBJ2-6|TRBV10-3
CAISPDRGSGANVLTF
>15|TRBJ2-2|TRBV5-1
CASSSRTGNTGELFF
>14|TRBJ2-2|TRBV24-1
CATRGTSGTGELFF
>14|TRBJ2-3|TRBV14
CASSQIAGVDTQYF
>15|TRBJ2-3|TRBV5-1
CASSLGSGGTDTQYF
>17|TRBJ2-6|TRBV19
CASSVQGVRSGANVLTF
>17|TRBJ1-5|TRBV19
CASSSRGGTGVDQPQHF
>13|TRBJ1-1|TRBV3-1/TRBV3-2
CASSKSGYFEAFF
>18|TRBJ2-1|TRBV14
CASSQLGSSGRAGNEQFF
>15|TRBJ1-5|TRBV19
CASRSDTQGNQPQHF
>15|TRBJ2-1|TRBV9
CASSVVGGSYNEQFF
>15|TRBJ2-2|TRBV30
CAWSKGLADTGELFF
>17|TRBJ1-1|TRBV4-2
CASSQDSAGTVNTEAFF
>15|TRBJ2-3|TRBV29-1
CSATPGLAGTDTQYF
>13|TRBJ1-2|TRBV28
CASRGGQRYGYTF
>13|TRBJ1-1|TRBV6-6
CASRATSNTEAFF
>14|TRBJ1-2|TRBV7-2
CASSAPGGVGGYTF
>17|TRBJ2-5|TRBV7-9
CASSLSELLAVQETQYF
>15|TRBJ1-1|TRBV30
CAWRRRAEMNTEAFF
>16|TRBJ1-6|TRBV7-9
CASSSQGTLNNSPLHF
>15|TRBJ1-1|TRBV6-1
CASSEQDRDIAEAFF
>16|TRBJ2-1|TRBV4-1
CASKGAGGLPYNEQFF
>11|TRBJ2-3|TRBV19
CASRSSGTQYF
>14|TRBJ2-3|TRBV7-3
CASSPNAVSDTQYF
>13|TRBJ1-1|TRBV5-1
CASSLTGGTEAFF
>17|TRBJ2-5|TRBV10-3
CAIRSGTSGSSFETQYF
>15|TRBJ2-5|TRBV9
CASSVGGQWKETQYF
>13|TRBJ1-1|TRBV7-7
CASSLTENTEAFF
>15|TRBJ1-2|TRBV9
CASSVGGTAYYGYTF
>17|TRBJ1-4|TRBV5-1
CASSLGTGVATNEKLFF
>15|TRBJ1-4|TRBV25-1
CASSNQGTPNEKLFF
>15|TRBJ1-4|TRBV5-5
CASSLEQGPNEKLFF
>15|TRBJ2-3|TRBV7-9
CASSQGLAGADTQYF
>15|TRBJ1-5|TRBV3-1/TRBV3-2
CASSQDSLSNQPQHF
>14|TRBJ1-2|TRBV5-4
CASSLRGSNYGYTF
>14|TRBJ2-7|TRBV7-3
CASSESGRVDEQYF
>15|TRBJ2-2|TRBV5-4
CASRPTGGNTGELFF
>15|TRBJ2-3|TRBV6-5
CASRMTGTSTDTQYF
>16|TRBJ2-2|TRBV28
CASSFAGLAGTGELFF
>11|TRBJ2-5|TRBV2
CASTREGTQYF
>15|TRBJ2-3|TRBV4-1
CASSLTSGRPDTQYF